The 30 T cell receptor beta chains presented below share a single source sample, sequenced in a study of PD-1 blockade in mismatch repair-deficient tumors. Clones were read by immunoSEQ multiplex PCR, and TCRdb kept only the in-frame ones, dropping some. The sample holds approximately 79,000 clones, around 80% seen once. Material: peripheral blood, obtained 44 weeks after starting pembrolizumab. Receptors were obtained from an adult with mismatch repair-deficient cancer.

This CDR3 is CASSKEARVAKQFF. The CDR3 DNA reads TGTGCCAGCAGCAAAGAAGCGAGGGTTGCGAAGCAGTTCTTC. This chain connects TRBV21-1 to TRBJ2-1; TRBD2 is the table's D call and was not checked against the DNA. TRBV21-1 is shown as a pseudogene. CDR3 length: 14 amino acids.

This rearrangement joins TRBV9 to TRBJ2-7, with 12 bases identical to TRBD1. The V gene's germline CDR1 is SGDLS and CDR2 YYNGEE. This CDR3 spans 13 amino acids. The trim removed 6 bases at V and 7 bases at J, leaving 5 bases unmatched. The CDR3 is CASKGQGAREQYF. The CDR3 DNA reads TGTGCCAGCAAGGGACAGGGGGCGCGGGAGCAGTACTTC.

The chain recombines TRBV10-3 with TRBJ1-1; perhaps TRBD1 as D (5 bases). CDR1 and CDR2 from the germline V gene are ENHRY and SYGVKD. Trimming removed 10 bases from V and 1 base from J, with 16 bases in between. This CDR3 comprises 14 residues. As DNA, the CDR3 is TGTGCCACCCGATCAGGGCTATCGAACACTGAAGCTTTCTTT. This codes for CATRSGLSNTEAFF.

V and J are TRBV6-1 and TRBJ2-3; D not resolved. This CDR3 has 14 amino acids. Germline V lookup: CDR1 MNHNS, CDR2 SASEGT. V shed 6 bases and J shed 0 bases, with 10 bases lying between them. The CDR3 coding sequence is TGTGCCAGCAGGCTCAGGCGAAGCACAGATACGCAGTATTTT. Translation: CASRLRRSTDTQYF.

There are a few counts of this clone. The CDR3 nucleotides read TGTGCCAGCAGCTACGTGACAGGGATCGGCCATACCGGGGAGCTGTTTTTT. The encoded protein is CASSYVTGIGHTGELFF. The genes are TRBV7-6 and TRBJ2-2; TRBD1 agrees at 7 bases. The ends lost 4 bases at V and 5 bases at J; junction bases unmatched: 13. CDR1 is SGHVS and CDR2 is FNYEAQ in the germline V gene. CDR3 length equals 17 residues.

This clone has a handful of counts. The chain combines TRBV14 with TRBJ2-7, with TRBD2 as a possible D gene (6 bases). The CDR3 is made up of 17 amino acids. The V end was cut by 1 base, the J end by 1 base, with 17 bases between. From germline, CDR1 is SGHDN and CDR2 FVKESK. The CDR3 coding sequence is TGTGCCAGCAGCCAAGGATCTTTGCGGGGAGGATCCTACGAGCAGTACTTC. Its translation: CASSQGSLRGGSYEQYF.

This clone was seen repeatedly, ten times or more. The chain has TRBV7-9 and TRBJ2-7; 8 bases are shared with TRBD1. CDR3 length: 14 amino acids. Germline values: CDR1 SEHNR, CDR2 FQNEAQ (reference sequence). V shed 5 bases and J 7 bases; nucleotides not matched to a gene: 10. For the CDR3, the DNA is TGTGCCAGCAGCCCCTGGACAGGGTCGGGGGAGCAGTACTTC. This sequence encodes CASSPWTGSGEQYF.

The CDR3 spells CASSQEGTYTDTQYF. The CDR3 bases are TGTGCCAGCAGCCAAGAGGGCACCTACACAGATACGCAGTATTTT. This chain connects TRBV14 to TRBJ2-3; D not certain. Trimming stripped 0 bases from V and 2 bases from J, with 9 bases between. Germline V gene sequence: CDR1 SGHDN, CDR2 FVKESK. The CDR3 contains 15 residues.

The genes are TRBV18 and TRBJ2-5, with a weak D call TRBD2 (5 bases). CDR1 KGHSH and CDR2 LQKENI come from the germline V gene. Trimming took 5 bases from V and 3 from J, leaving 7 bases between them. The CDR3 loop spans 12 amino acids. CDR3 nucleotides: TGTGCCAGCTCAAAGGGAGAAGAGACCCAGTACTTC. Translating gives CASSKGEETQYF.

The chain is built from TRBV5-4 and TRBJ1-1, with D perhaps matching TRBD1 (6 bases). V was clipped by 4 bases and J by 0 bases, with 10 bases between them. CDR1 and CDR2 (germline): SGHNT, YYREEE (reference sequence). CDR3 length equals 14 residues. This chain's CDR3 is CASSHRDLNTEAFF. For the CDR3, the DNA is TGTGCCAGCAGCCACAGGGACTTGAACACTGAAGCTTTCTTT.

The chain has TRBV6-5 and TRBJ2-2; 12 bases are shared with TRBD2. CDR3 size: 15 residues. J gave up 7 bases and V 10 bases, and 10 bases lay outside the gene matches. The germline V gene has CDR1 MNHEY and CDR2 SVGAGI. CDR3 region: CATRPGLAGDGELFF. DNA of the CDR3: TGTGCCACCCGCCCGGGACTAGCGGGCGACGGGGAGCTGTTTTTT.

The gene calls are TRBV4-2 and TRBJ2-2; 9 nucleotides match TRBD1. Germline lookup yields CDR1 LGHNA and CDR2 YNFKEQ. CDR3 size: 16 residues. V was pared by 4 bases and J by 5 bases, with 8 bases of the junction left unmatched. The DNA for the CDR3 is TGTGCCAGCAGCCGTATGGGACAGGGTGGAACCGGGGAGCTGTTTTTT. Its translation is CASSRMGQGGTGELFF.

This clone was counted a single time. This chain connects TRBV27 to TRBJ2-5; D is uncertain. CDR1 and CDR2 from the germline V gene are MNHEY and SMNVEV (reference sequence). V gave up 2 bases and J gave up 7 bases, with 11 bases separating them. This CDR3 is built from 13 residues. DNA for the CDR3: TGTGCCAGCAGTTTAGGCCCCGCGACGACCCAGTACTTC. This codes for CASSLGPATTQYF.

The rearrangement joins TRBV11-3 to TRBJ2-2; 7 nucleotides agree with TRBD2. The germline CDR1 and CDR2 sequences are SGHNT and YENEEA. V trimming: 3 bases; J trimming: 7 bases; junction bases outside the gene matches: 8. This CDR3 spans 15 amino acids. CDR3 DNA sequence: TGTGCCAGCAGCTTTCAGGGAGGGCCCCACGGGGAGCTGTTTTTT. Translating gives CASSFQGGPHGELFF.

This chain's CDR3 is CAIGTSGRRREQYF. The CDR3, as DNA: TGTGCCATTGGGACTAGCGGGAGGAGGAGGGAGCAGTACTTC. This chain joins TRBV10-3 and TRBJ2-7, with TRBD2 matching 15 bases. This CDR3 is built from 14 residues. The trim removed 9 bases at V and 7 bases at J, leaving 7 bases unmatched. Germline V gene data show CDR1 as ENHRY and CDR2 as SYGVKD.

The CDR3 nucleotides are TGTGCCAGCAGTTCATACAGGGTGAAGAACACTGAAGCTTTCTTT. Protein product: CASSSYRVKNTEAFF. The rearrangement uses TRBV28 and TRBJ1-1; TRBD1 is a possible D gene (6 bases). The V and J ends lost 4 bases and 1 base respectively, with 13 bases between them. This CDR3 contains 15 residues. Germline V gene lookup returns CDR1 MDHEN and CDR2 SYDVKM.

Relative to its sample, this clone is medium-sized. The chain employs TRBV2 and TRBJ1-2, with D tentatively TRBD1 (5 bases). The ends were cut back, 6 bases at V and 5 bases at J, with 7 bases in the middle. Germline V lookup: CDR1 SNHLY, CDR2 FYNNEI. The CDR3 has 11 amino acids. CDR3 in DNA: TGTGCCAGCAGGGGGGAGTATGGCTACACCTTC. It yields the protein CASRGEYGYTF.

This sequence joins TRBV29-1 and TRBJ2-1; D is perhaps TRBD2 (5 bases). Trimming shortened V by 2 bases and J by 3 bases, and 14 bases separated the two germline ends. From germline, CDR1 is SQVTM and CDR2 ANQGSEA. The CDR3 runs 15 residues. The CDR3 region has the DNA TGCAGCGTTGAACTAGCTGAACGTCTCTACAATGAGCAGTTCTTC. Its protein product is CSVELAERLYNEQFF.

Only a few counts were recorded for this clone. The chain carries TRBV7-8 and TRBJ2-3; D possibly corresponds to TRBD1 (6 bases). CDR1 is SGHVS and CDR2 is FQNEAQ in the germline V gene. CDR3 length equals 15 residues. V lost 5 bases and J 0 bases, leaving 12 bases between the germline ends. The CDR3 is CASSKGTLSTDTQYF. DNA for the CDR3: TGTGCCAGCAGCAAAGGGACACTGAGCACAGATACGCAGTATTTT.

This clone has only one observation. The V gene is TRBV7-3, the J gene TRBJ2-3, with 10 bases aligning to TRBD2. CDR3 size: 15 residues. Germline lookup yields CDR1 SGHTA and CDR2 FQGTGA. Trimming took 5 bases from V and 2 from J; bases not matched to a gene: 4. The CDR3 protein is CASSETSGTTDTQYF. In nucleotides, the CDR3 is TGTGCCAGCAGCGAAACTAGCGGGACCACAGATACGCAGTATTTT. The full variable domain, rest sourced from reference TRBV7-3 and TRBJ2-3, is GAGVSQTPSNKVTEKGKYVELRCDPISGHTALYWYRQSLGQGPEFLIYFQGTGAADDSGLPNDRFFAVRPEGSVSTLKIQRTERGDSAVYLCASSETSGTTDTQYFGPGTRLTVL.

This rearrangement joins TRBV11-1 to TRBJ1-1; D is ambiguous. The germline gives CDR1 SGHAT, CDR2 FQDESV (reference sequence). V lost 0 bases and J lost 1, with 6 bases in between. This CDR3 spans 14 amino acids. In DNA, the CDR3 is TGTGCCAGCAGCTTAGCGGCAGGGAACACTGAAGCTTTCTTT. Translated, it gives CASSLAAGNTEAFF.

The CDR3 protein is CASSVSSKQFF. The CDR3, as DNA: TGTGCCAGCAGCGTGAGTTCCAAGCAGTTCTTC. The genes are TRBV9 and TRBJ2-1, with D uncertain. CDR3 length: 11 amino acids. Trimming shortened V by 2 bases and J by 11 bases, and 8 bases separated the two germline ends. The germline CDR1 and CDR2 sequences are SGDLS and YYNGEE. Full variable domain (outside the CDR3, taken from reference TRBV9 and TRBJ2-1): DSGVTQTPKHLITATGQRVTLRCSPRSGDLSVYWYQQSLDQGLQFLIQYYNGEERAKGNILERFSAQQFPDLHSELNLSSLELGDSALYFCASSVSSKQFFGPGTRLTVL.

This chain uses TRBV6-1 with TRBJ1-3; D unresolved. The CDR3 is made up of 11 amino acids. Per the germline V gene, CDR1 is MNHNS and CDR2 is SASEGT. V was cut by 6 bases and J by 8 bases, with 8 bases left in between. The CDR3 loop reads CASSYSDTIYF. As DNA, the CDR3 is TGTGCCAGCAGCTACTCGGACACCATATATTTT.

In this sample, this clone turned up a few times. The rearrangement joins TRBV19 to TRBJ2-7; 10 nucleotides agree with TRBD2. Germline CDR1 reads LNHDA; CDR2 reads SQIVND (reference sequence). V gave up 5 bases and J gave up 0 bases; unmatched junction bases: 7. CDR3 length: 16 residues. CDR3 nucleotide sequence: TGTGCCAGTAGTGTTCCGGGACTAGCGAACTCCTACGAGCAGTACTTC. Protein sequence: CASSVPGLANSYEQYF.

The rearrangement links TRBV6-5 to TRBJ2-1; perhaps TRBD1 as D (5 bases). The CDR3 sequence is 13 residues long. V gave up 5 bases and J gave up 7 bases, with 12 bases separating them. Germline loops: CDR1 MNHEY, CDR2 SVGAGI. CDR3 bases: TGTGCCAGCAGTCCTCCAGGGTGGAATGAGCAGTTCTTC. This encodes CASSPPGWNEQFF.

This clone was recorded once. This chain joins TRBV11-2 and TRBJ2-7; D not certain. Germline values: CDR1 SGHAT, CDR2 FQNNGV. V lost 3 bases and J lost 4, with 13 bases in between. The CDR3 length is 14 residues. The CDR3, as DNA: TGTGCCAGCAGCTTTCGGCAAAGTGCGTACGAGCAGTACTTC. It yields the protein CASSFRQSAYEQYF.

V is TRBV30 and J is TRBJ2-3; 7 nucleotides match TRBD2. The CDR3 is 13 residues long. J gave up 10 bases and V 8 bases, and 15 bases lay outside the gene matches. The germline V gene encodes CDR1 GTSNPN and CDR2 SVGIG (reference sequence). The CDR3 sequence: CALRVGWGGAQYF. CDR3 bases: TGTGCCCTGAGGGTTGGCTGGGGAGGGGCGCAGTATTTT.

The rearrangement uses TRBV18 and TRBJ1-1; 8 nucleotides match TRBD1. Germline V CDR1 and CDR2: KGHSH, LQKENI. The CDR3 runs 12 residues. V lost 8 bases to trimming and J lost 7 bases; unmatched junction nucleotides: 6. The DNA for the CDR3 is TGTGCCAGCACAGGGGGGGCCCTTGAAGCTTTCTTT. It specifies CASTGGALEAFF. The entire variable domain, with the rest obtained from reference TRBV18 and TRBJ1-1, is as follows: NAGVMQNPRHLVRRRGQEARLRCSPMKGHSHVYWYRQLPEEGLKFMVYLQKENIIDESGMPKERFSAEFPKEGPSILRIQQVVRGDSAAYFCASTGGALEAFFGQGTRLTVV.

The chain has TRBV30 and TRBJ1-4; D may be TRBD1 (6 bases). The germline gives CDR1 GTSNPN, CDR2 SVGIG (reference sequence). Between the trimmed V and J ends, which lost 0 bases and 4 bases, there was a span of 18 bases. This CDR3 is 17 amino acids long. The CDR3 nucleotides are TGTGCCTGGAGTGTACCTGTAGGGGGGGTTTATAATGAAAAACTGTTTTTT. Protein sequence: CAWSVPVGGVYNEKLFF.

The CDR3 region has the DNA TGTGCCAGTAGTATAGGGACAGGATCATCACCTAATGAAAAACTGTTTTTT. This gives the protein CASSIGTGSSPNEKLFF. J is TRBJ1-4 and V is TRBV19, with 7 bases lining up with TRBD1. Trimming took 1 base from V and 3 from J; bases not matched to a gene: 8. Germline V CDR1 and CDR2: LNHDA, SQIVND (reference sequence). This CDR3 has 17 amino acids.